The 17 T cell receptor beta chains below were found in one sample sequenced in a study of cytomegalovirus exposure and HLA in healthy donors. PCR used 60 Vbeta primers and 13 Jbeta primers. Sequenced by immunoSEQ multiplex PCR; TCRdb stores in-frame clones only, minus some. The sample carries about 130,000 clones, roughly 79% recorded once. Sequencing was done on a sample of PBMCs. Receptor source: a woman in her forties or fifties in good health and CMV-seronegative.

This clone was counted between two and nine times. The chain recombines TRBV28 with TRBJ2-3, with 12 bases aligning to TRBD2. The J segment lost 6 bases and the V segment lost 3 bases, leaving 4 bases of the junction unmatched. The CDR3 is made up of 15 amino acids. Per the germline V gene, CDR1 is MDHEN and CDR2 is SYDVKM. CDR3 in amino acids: CASSFRLAGGDTQYF. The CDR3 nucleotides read TGTGCCAGCAGTTTTCGTCTAGCGGGAGGGGATACGCAGTATTTT.

The CDR3 DNA sequence: TGTGCCAGCAGCTTCTCGGGTTCCTATGGCTACACCTTC. This sequence encodes CASSFSGSYGYTF. The chain combines TRBV5-4 with TRBJ1-2; D is unresolved. The germline CDR1 and CDR2 sequences are SGHNT and YYREEE (reference sequence). V was trimmed by 2 bases and J by 4 bases, leaving 9 bases between them. This CDR3 contains 13 residues.

CDR3 amino acids: CASSREGQGFPEAFF. The CDR3 nucleotides read TGTGCCAGTAGTAGAGAGGGACAGGGTTTCCCTGAAGCTTTCTTT. This chain connects TRBV19 to TRBJ1-1; 9 bases agree with TRBD1. The CDR3 has 15 amino acids. The V gene end was trimmed by 4 bases and the J gene end by 6 bases; junction bases not matched to a gene: 9. Germline CDR1 LNHDA, CDR2 SQIVND (reference sequence).

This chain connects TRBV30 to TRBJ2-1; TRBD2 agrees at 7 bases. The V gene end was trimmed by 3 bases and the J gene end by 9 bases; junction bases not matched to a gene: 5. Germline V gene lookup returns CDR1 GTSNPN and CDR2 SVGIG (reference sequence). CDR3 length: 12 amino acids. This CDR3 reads CAWSPVAGEQFF. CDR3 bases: TGTGCCTGGAGCCCGGTAGCGGGTGAGCAGTTCTTC.

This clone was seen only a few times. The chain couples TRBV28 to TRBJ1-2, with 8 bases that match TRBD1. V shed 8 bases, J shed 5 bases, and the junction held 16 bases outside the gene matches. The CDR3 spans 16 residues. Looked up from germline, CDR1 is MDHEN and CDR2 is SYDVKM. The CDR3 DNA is TGTGCCAGCGAGAGGGACGGTCGCAGGGGGCTGTATGGCTACACCTTC. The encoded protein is CASERDGRRGLYGYTF.

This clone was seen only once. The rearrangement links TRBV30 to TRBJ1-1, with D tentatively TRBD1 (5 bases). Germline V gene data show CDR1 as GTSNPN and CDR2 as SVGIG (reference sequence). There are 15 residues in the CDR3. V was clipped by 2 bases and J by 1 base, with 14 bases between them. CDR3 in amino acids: CAWSFGGVANTEAFF. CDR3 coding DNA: TGTGCCTGGAGTTTTGGGGGGGTGGCGAACACTGAAGCTTTCTTT.

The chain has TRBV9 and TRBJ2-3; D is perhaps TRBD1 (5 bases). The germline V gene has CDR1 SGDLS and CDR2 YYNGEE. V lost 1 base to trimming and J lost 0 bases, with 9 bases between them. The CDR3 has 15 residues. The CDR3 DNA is TGTGCCAGCAGCGTATTCGACAGTAGCACAGATACGCAGTATTTT. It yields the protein CASSVFDSSTDTQYF.

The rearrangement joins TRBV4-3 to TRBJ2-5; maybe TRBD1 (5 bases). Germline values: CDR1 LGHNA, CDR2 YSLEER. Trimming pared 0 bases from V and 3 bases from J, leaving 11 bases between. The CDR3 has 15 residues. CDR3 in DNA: TGCGCCAGCAGCCAAGAAGGTGCAGGGAAAGAGACCCAGTACTTC. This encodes CASSQEGAGKETQYF.

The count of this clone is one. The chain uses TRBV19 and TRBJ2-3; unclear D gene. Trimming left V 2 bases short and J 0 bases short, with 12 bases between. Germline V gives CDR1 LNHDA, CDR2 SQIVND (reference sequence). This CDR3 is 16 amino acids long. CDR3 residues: CASSIRSTASTDTQYF. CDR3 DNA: TGTGCCAGTAGTATAAGGTCTACAGCTAGCACAGATACGCAGTATTTT. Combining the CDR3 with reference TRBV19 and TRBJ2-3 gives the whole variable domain DGGITQSPKYLFRKEGQNVTLSCEQNLNHDAMYWYRQDPGQGLRLIYYSQIVNDFQKGDIAEGYSVSREKKESFPLTVTSAQKNPTAFYLCASSIRSTASTDTQYFGPGTRLTVL.

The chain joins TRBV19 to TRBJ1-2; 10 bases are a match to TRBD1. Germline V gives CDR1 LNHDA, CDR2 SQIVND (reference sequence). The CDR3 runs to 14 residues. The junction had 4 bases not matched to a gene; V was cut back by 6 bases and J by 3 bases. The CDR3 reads CASSVDRGDYGYTF. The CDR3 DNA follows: TGTGCCAGTAGCGTGGACAGGGGGGACTATGGCTACACCTTC.

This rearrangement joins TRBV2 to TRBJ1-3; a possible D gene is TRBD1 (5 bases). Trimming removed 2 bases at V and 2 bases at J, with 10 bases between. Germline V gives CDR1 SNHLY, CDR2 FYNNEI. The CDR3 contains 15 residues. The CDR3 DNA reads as TGTGCCAGCAGTGAAATGGGGCTACCTGGAAACACCATATATTTT. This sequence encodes CASSEMGLPGNTIYF. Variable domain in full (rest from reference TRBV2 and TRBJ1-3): EPEVTQTPSHQVTQMGQEVILRCVPISNHLYFYWYRQILGQKVEFLVSFYNNEISEKSEIFDDQFSVERPDGSNFTLKIRSTKLEDSAMYFCASSEMGLPGNTIYFGEGSWLTVV.

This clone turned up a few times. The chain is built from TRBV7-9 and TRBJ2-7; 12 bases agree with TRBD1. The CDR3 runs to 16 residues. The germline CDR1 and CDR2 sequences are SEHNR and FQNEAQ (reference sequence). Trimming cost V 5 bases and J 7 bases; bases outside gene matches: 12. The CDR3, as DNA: TGTGCCAGCAGCCACATCCTGGGACAGGGGGCAGGGGAGCAGTACTTC. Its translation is CASSHILGQGAGEQYF.

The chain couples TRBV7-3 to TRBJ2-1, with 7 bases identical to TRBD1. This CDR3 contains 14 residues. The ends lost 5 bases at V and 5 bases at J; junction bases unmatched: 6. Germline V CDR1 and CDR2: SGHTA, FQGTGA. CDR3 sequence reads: CASSDGTVHNEQFF. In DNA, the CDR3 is TGTGCCAGCAGCGATGGGACAGTGCACAATGAGCAGTTCTTC.

The CDR3 DNA reads as TGTGCCAGCAGGCCACCGACGGGTAGATGGCCCAATGAGCAGTTCTTC. Residues: CASRPPTGRWPNEQFF. This chain joins TRBV7-3 and TRBJ2-1, with D hard to call. Trimming stripped 6 bases from V and 6 bases from J, with 21 bases between. This CDR3 region has 16 residues. Germline V CDR1 and CDR2: SGHTA, FQGTGA.

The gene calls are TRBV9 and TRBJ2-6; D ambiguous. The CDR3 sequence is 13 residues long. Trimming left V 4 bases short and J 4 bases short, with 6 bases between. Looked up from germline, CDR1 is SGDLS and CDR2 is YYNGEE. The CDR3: CASSLPGANVLTF. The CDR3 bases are TGTGCCAGCAGCCTCCCCGGGGCCAACGTCCTGACTTTC.

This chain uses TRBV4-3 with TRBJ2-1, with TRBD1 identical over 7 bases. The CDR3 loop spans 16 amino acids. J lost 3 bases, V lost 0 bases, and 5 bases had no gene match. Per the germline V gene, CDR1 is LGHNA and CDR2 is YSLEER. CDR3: CASSQDVQGNYNEQFF. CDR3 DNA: TGCGCCAGCAGCCAAGACGTACAGGGGAACTACAATGAGCAGTTCTTC.

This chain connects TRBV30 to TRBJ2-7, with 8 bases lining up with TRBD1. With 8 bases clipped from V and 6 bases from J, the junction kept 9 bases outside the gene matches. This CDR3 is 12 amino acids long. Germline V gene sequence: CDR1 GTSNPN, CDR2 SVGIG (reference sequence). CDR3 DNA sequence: TGTGCCGCTTACACCGGGACAGGCGAGCAGTACTTC. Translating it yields CAAYTGTGEQYF.